What follows are 8 T cell receptor beta chains derived from one specimen sequenced in a study of identifying expanded T cells in peripheral blood. Here immunoSEQ multiplex PCR was the method, and the copy in TCRdb shows in-frame clones only, minus some. Among approximately 59,000 clones listed, around nine tenths were seen once. Sequencing was performed on blood. The receptors originated from a person aged 18 to 75 in good health.

The chain is built from TRBV6-4 and TRBJ1-2; 9 bases fit TRBD1. The V gene end was trimmed by 9 bases and the J gene end by 4 bases; junction bases not matched to a gene: 6. The CDR3 has 13 amino acids. CDR1 and CDR2 from the germline V gene are MRHNA and SNTAGT. This CDR3 is CARTWTGVYGYTF. Written as DNA, the CDR3 is TGTGCCAGGACTTGGACAGGGGTCTATGGCTACACCTTC.

The chain joins TRBV7-6 to TRBJ2-1; 7 positions match TRBD2. Germline trimming cut 6 bases from V and 0 bases from J; bases unmatched to any gene: 8. CDR1 and CDR2 (germline): SGHVS, FNYEAQ. The CDR3 runs 16 residues. CDR3 residues: CASSKLAQSSYNEQFF. CDR3 sequence (DNA): TGTGCCAGCAGTAAACTAGCGCAGAGCTCCTACAATGAGCAGTTCTTC.

The J gene is TRBJ2-5, the V gene TRBV11-2; no definite D call. Germline CDR1 reads SGHAT; CDR2 reads FQNNGV. V was clipped by 0 bases and J by 7 bases, with 9 bases between them. This CDR3 has 13 amino acids. CDR3 region: CASSLENYATQYF. DNA of the CDR3: TGTGCCAGCAGCTTAGAAAACTATGCGACCCAGTACTTC.

This clone was recorded only once. The chain carries TRBV7-3 and TRBJ2-2; D call uncertain. V was clipped by 6 bases and J by 6 bases, with 17 bases between them. Per germline, CDR1 SGHTA and CDR2 FQGTGA. The CDR3 extends over 15 amino acids. Here the CDR3 reads CASRGPTGGAGELFF. The CDR3, as DNA: TGTGCCAGCAGAGGGCCCACGGGTGGGGCCGGGGAGCTGTTTTTT.

This clone was observed a single time. The chain carries TRBV5-4 and TRBJ2-7; 10 positions match TRBD1. The V gene's germline CDR1 is SGHNT and CDR2 YYREEE (reference sequence). The CDR3 runs 15 residues. The junction had 7 bases not matched to a gene; V was cut back by 2 bases and J by 5 bases. CDR3 sequence (DNA): TGTGCCAGCAGCTTCCGGGACAGGGGCAACCACGAGCAGTACTTC. This codes for CASSFRDRGNHEQYF.

A single count supports this clone. The V and J genes are TRBV11-1 and TRBJ2-7; no reliable D call. The CDR3 extends over 12 amino acids. Trimming removed 5 bases from V and 0 bases from J, with 5 bases in between. Germline lookup yields CDR1 SGHAT and CDR2 FQDESV (reference sequence). CDR3 residues: CASSTTSYEQYF. CDR3 bases: TGTGCCAGCAGCACTACCTCCTACGAGCAGTACTTC.

This clone was counted once. This chain's CDR3 is CASSLVEVRNEQFF. CDR3 bases: TGTGCCAGCAGCTTAGTGGAAGTCCGGAATGAGCAGTTCTTC. The chain carries TRBV7-9 and TRBJ2-1; D unresolved. This CDR3 spans 14 amino acids. V lost 1 base and J lost 7, with 11 bases in between. Germline-derived CDR1 and CDR2 are SEHNR and FQNEAQ (reference sequence).

The chain couples TRBV4-3 to TRBJ2-7; 8 bases agree with TRBD2. There are 15 residues in the CDR3. Germline CDR1 is LGHNA and CDR2 is YSLEER. Trimming cost V 0 bases and J 3 bases; bases outside gene matches: 4. The CDR3 is CASSQDREGYYEQYF. In DNA, the CDR3 is TGCGCCAGCAGCCAAGATCGGGAGGGCTACTACGAGCAGTACTTC.